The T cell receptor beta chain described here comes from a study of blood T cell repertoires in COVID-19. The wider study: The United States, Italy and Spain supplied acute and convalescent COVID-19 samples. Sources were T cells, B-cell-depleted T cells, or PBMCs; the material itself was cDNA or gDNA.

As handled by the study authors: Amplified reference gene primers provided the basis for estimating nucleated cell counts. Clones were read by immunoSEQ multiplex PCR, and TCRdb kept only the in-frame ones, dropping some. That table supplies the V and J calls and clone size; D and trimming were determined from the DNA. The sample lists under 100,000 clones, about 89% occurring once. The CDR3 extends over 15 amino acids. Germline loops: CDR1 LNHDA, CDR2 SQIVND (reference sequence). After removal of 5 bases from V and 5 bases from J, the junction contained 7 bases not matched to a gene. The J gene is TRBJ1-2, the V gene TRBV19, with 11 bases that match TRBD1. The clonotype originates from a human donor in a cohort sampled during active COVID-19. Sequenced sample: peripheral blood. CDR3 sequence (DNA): TGTGCCAGTAGTCCGAGGACAGGGGGCCCATATGGCTACACCTTC. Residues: CASSPRTGGPYGYTF.